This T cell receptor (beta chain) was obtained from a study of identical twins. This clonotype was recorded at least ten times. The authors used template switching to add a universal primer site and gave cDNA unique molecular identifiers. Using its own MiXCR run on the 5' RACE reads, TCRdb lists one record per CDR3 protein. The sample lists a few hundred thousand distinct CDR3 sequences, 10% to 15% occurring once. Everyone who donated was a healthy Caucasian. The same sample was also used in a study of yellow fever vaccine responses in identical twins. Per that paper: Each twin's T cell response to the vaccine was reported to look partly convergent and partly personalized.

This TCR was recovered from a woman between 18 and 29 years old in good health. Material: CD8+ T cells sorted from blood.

CDR3 amino acids: CASSLGSGSTDTQYF. In DNA form, the CDR3 reads TGTGCCAGCAGCTTAGGGAGCGGTAGCACAGATACGCAGTATTTT. The chain employs TRBV13 and TRBJ2-3, with D perhaps TRBD2 (5 bases). CDR1 PRHDT and CDR2 FYEKMQ come from the germline V gene (reference sequence). This CDR3 is 15 amino acids long. The V end was cut by 0 bases, the J end by 0 bases, with 7 bases between.